The 27 T cell receptor beta chains below all came from one sample that was sequenced in a study of shared clonotypes between healthy human individuals (TCRdb year 2020). Libraries came from the immunoSEQ multiplex PCR assay. Here the immuneACCESS table is served through TCRdb, limited to in-frame sequences with V and J called. Missing clones are a known gap in these copies; in checked studies unresolved V genes cover under half, and the rest lacks a known reason. Recorded for this sample are 1.4 million or so clones; about 98.5% of them occurred a single time. The ten largest clones capture 0.36% of the sample. Sequencing input: naive CD4+ T cells sorted from blood. Per the publication, the cell subset or site label means: CD45RA+ positively selected. The source of these receptors is a man aged 25-40 years in good health.

The V gene is TRBV15, the J gene TRBJ2-7, with a weak D call TRBD2 (6 bases). Looked up from germline, CDR1 is LNHNV and CDR2 is YYDKDF (reference sequence). V dropped 3 bases and J dropped 2 bases, with 14 bases sitting between them. The CDR3 is 15 residues long. The CDR3 DNA follows: TGTGCCACCAGCAGGACGAGCGGGTGGGCCTACGAGCAGTACTTC. Translation: CATSRTSGWAYEQYF.

The J gene is TRBJ1-5, the V gene TRBV16, with D tentatively TRBD1 (6 bases). Trimming took off 0 bases at V and 5 bases at J, with 11 bases between the two ends. The CDR3 is 15 amino acids. Germline V CDR1 and CDR2: KGHSY, FQNENV. CDR3 sequence: CASSQSGGGDQPQHF. The CDR3 coding sequence is TGTGCCAGCAGCCAATCGGGAGGGGGGGATCAGCCCCAGCATTTT.

The chain couples TRBV7-6 to TRBJ1-3, with D unresolved. The V end was cut by 5 bases, the J end by 0 bases, with 14 bases between. The CDR3 contains 16 residues. Germline CDR1 SGHVS, CDR2 FNYEAQ. The CDR3 DNA reads as TGTGCCAGCAGCCGAACGACGCATGTCTCTGGAAACACCATATATTTT. It codes for CASSRTTHVSGNTIYF.

This clone was observed a single time. The V gene is TRBV9, the J gene TRBJ2-1, with a weak D call TRBD2 (6 bases). Germline V gives CDR1 SGDLS, CDR2 YYNGEE. The ends were cut back, 0 bases at V and 4 bases at J, with 11 bases in the middle. This CDR3 has 15 amino acids. This CDR3 reads CASSVDTSTYNEQFF. The CDR3 DNA sequence: TGTGCCAGCAGCGTAGACACTAGCACATACAATGAGCAGTTCTTC.

The rearrangement joins TRBV25-1 to TRBJ2-1, with 8 bases matching TRBD1. Germline loops: CDR1 MGHDK, CDR2 SYGVNS. The trim removed 4 bases at V and 6 bases at J, leaving 8 bases unmatched. The CDR3 spans 15 residues. In nucleotides, the CDR3 is TGTGCCAGCAGTGGGACCGGGACAGGTATCAATGAGCAGTTCTTC. It yields the protein CASSGTGTGINEQFF.

V is TRBV5-6 and J is TRBJ2-3, with 9 bases that match TRBD2. V lost 3 bases, J lost 6 bases, and 8 bases stayed unmatched. CDR3 length: 15 residues. Germline assignment: CDR1 SGHDT and CDR2 YYEEEE. The DNA of the CDR3 is TGTGCCAGCAGCTCGCCGGGACTAGCATGGGATACGCAGTATTTT. This translates into CASSSPGLAWDTQYF. Full variable domain (outside the CDR3, taken from reference TRBV5-6 and TRBJ2-3): DAGVTQSPTHLIKTRGQQVTLRCSPKSGHDTVSWYQQALGQGPQFIFQYYEEEERQRGNFPDRFSGHQFPNYSSELNVNALLLGDSALYLCASSSPGLAWDTQYFGPGTRLTVL.

A word on this clone: Other nucleotide sequences in the sample specify the same CDR3. The chain joins TRBV5-1 to TRBJ2-3; 13 bases are shared with TRBD2. With 0 bases clipped from V and 5 bases from J, the junction kept 3 bases outside the gene matches. The CDR3 runs 16 residues. CDR1 and CDR2 from the germline V gene are SGHRS and YFSETQ. The CDR3 coding sequence is TGCGCCAGCAGCTTGGGACTAGCGGGAGGACAAGATACGCAGTATTTT. This codes for CASSLGLAGGQDTQYF.

V gene TRBV29-1 combines with J gene TRBJ2-7; 8 bases line up with TRBD1. The V segment lost 7 bases and the J segment 2 bases; nucleotides outside the gene matches: 4. This CDR3 spans 12 amino acids. Germline assignment: CDR1 SQVTM and CDR2 ANQGSEA. In nucleotides, the CDR3 is TGCAGCGGAAAGGACAGGGCCTACGAGCAGTACTTC. As protein: CSGKDRAYEQYF.

The chain is built from TRBV5-1 and TRBJ1-2; 8 bases map to TRBD1. Germline assignment: CDR1 SGHRS and CDR2 YFSETQ. This CDR3 comprises 15 residues. Trimming removed 1 base from V and 2 bases from J; junction bases left unmatched: 4. CDR3 nucleotide sequence: TGCGCCAGCAGCTTGTCAGGGGGCGAAAACTATGGCTACACCTTC. Its translation is CASSLSGGENYGYTF.

V gene TRBV5-1 combines with J gene TRBJ2-7; 9 positions agree with TRBD2. The CDR3 consists of 16 residues. Germline V gives CDR1 SGHRS, CDR2 YFSETQ. The trim removed 0 bases at V and 3 bases at J, leaving 7 bases unmatched. CDR3 protein: CASSLGGSGSVYEQYF. The CDR3 DNA reads TGCGCCAGCAGCTTGGGTGGTAGCGGGAGTGTCTACGAGCAGTACTTC.

Concerning this clone: The sample contains more than one DNA sequence encoding this CDR3. The chain carries TRBV6-5 and TRBJ1-1, with D unclear. This CDR3 is 13 amino acids long. V was clipped by 2 bases and J by 1 base, with 5 bases between them. The germline V gene has CDR1 MNHEY and CDR2 SVGAGI. The CDR3 here is CASSYGGNTEAFF. Written as DNA, the CDR3 is TGTGCCAGCAGTTACGGTGGGAACACTGAAGCTTTCTTT.

Concerning this clone itself: Other nucleotide sequences in the sample specify the same CDR3. The chain recombines TRBV19 with TRBJ1-5; the D is unclear. V dropped 9 bases and J dropped 0 bases, with 9 bases sitting between them. CDR1 is LNHDA, CDR2 SQIVND, per germline (reference sequence). The length of the CDR3 is 13 residues. In nucleotides, the CDR3 is TGTGCCAGCGGTCCTTATAGCAATCAGCCCCAGCATTTT. As protein: CASGPYSNQPQHF.

The chain joins TRBV29-1 to TRBJ2-3; D is unresolved. This CDR3 has 12 residues. CDR1 and CDR2 (germline): SQVTM, ANQGSEA. V was shortened by 6 bases and J by 1 base, with 8 bases between the two germline ends. The CDR3 loop is CSVSDGTDTQYF. CDR3 in DNA: TGCAGCGTATCGGACGGCACAGATACGCAGTATTTT.

The chain joins TRBV19 to TRBJ1-4, with D maybe TRBD1 (5 bases). CDR1 is LNHDA and CDR2 is SQIVND in the germline V gene (reference sequence). The V and J ends lost 5 bases and 14 bases respectively, with 18 bases between them. CDR3 length equals 13 residues. In DNA, the CDR3 is TGTGCCAGTAGTTGGGACGGCAGTTCTGACCTGTTTTTT. Protein: CASSWDGSSDLFF. Complete variable domain (other parts from reference TRBV19 and TRBJ1-4): DGGITQSPKYLFRKEGQNVTLSCEQNLNHDAMYWYRQDPGQGLRLIYYSQIVNDFQKGDIAEGYSVSREKKESFPLTVTSAQKNPTAFYLCASSWDGSSDLFFGSGTQLSVL.

V usage is TRBV7-9 and J usage is TRBJ2-7; D assignment may be TRBD1 or TRBD2 (5 bases each). This CDR3 contains 16 residues. Per germline, CDR1 SEHNR and CDR2 FQNEAQ (reference sequence). V was trimmed by 2 bases and J by 2 bases, leaving 16 bases between them. CDR3 nucleotides: TGTGCCAGCAGCTTAACTCCCGGGACGGAGACCTACGAGCAGTACTTC. Its protein product is CASSLTPGTETYEQYF.

The V and J genes are TRBV7-8 and TRBJ2-7; D possibly uses TRBD1 or TRBD2 (5 bases each). The CDR3 totals 14 residues. The V end lost 6 bases, the J end lost 0 bases, and 12 bases lay between the germline ends. CDR1 and CDR2 from the germline V gene are SGHVS and FQNEAQ. The chain's CDR3 is CASSRTGTSYEQYF. The CDR3 DNA reads TGTGCCAGCAGTCGTACCGGGACCTCCTACGAGCAGTACTTC. Full variable domain (rest looked up from reference TRBV7-8 and TRBJ2-7): GAGVSQSPRYKVAKRGQDVALRCDPISGHVSLFWYQQALGQGPEFLTYFQNEAQLDKSGLPSDRFFAERPEGSVSTLKIQRTQQEDSAVYLCASSRTGTSYEQYFGPGTRLTVT.

V gene TRBV10-3 combines with J gene TRBJ2-7, with D possibly matching TRBD2 (6 bases). Germline lookup yields CDR1 ENHRY and CDR2 SYGVKD. This CDR3 comprises 15 residues. V was trimmed by 2 bases and J by 2 bases, leaving 13 bases between them. The chain's CDR3 is CAISEGVAATYEQYF. Here the CDR3 DNA reads TGTGCCATCAGTGAGGGGGTAGCGGCAACCTACGAGCAGTACTTC.

The J gene is TRBJ1-4, the V gene TRBV10-3; 9 nucleotides match TRBD1. The germline V gene has CDR1 ENHRY and CDR2 SYGVKD. The CDR3 spans 14 residues. V lost 8 bases to trimming and J lost 7 bases; unmatched junction nucleotides: 8. The CDR3 region is CAIRSGTGSEKLFF. Here the CDR3 DNA reads TGTGCCATCCGATCCGGGACAGGGAGTGAAAAACTGTTTTTT.

The V gene is TRBV6-5, the J gene TRBJ1-1; TRBD1 might be the D (6 bases). V was trimmed by 5 bases and J by 0 bases, leaving 10 bases between them. From germline, CDR1 is MNHEY and CDR2 SVGAGI. The CDR3 contains 14 residues. CDR3 region: CASSQGHMNTEAFF. CDR3 DNA sequence: TGTGCCAGCAGTCAGGGACATATGAACACTGAAGCTTTCTTT.

This chain joins TRBV5-8 and TRBJ1-5, with a weak D call TRBD1 (6 bases). There are 16 residues in the CDR3. The germline gives CDR1 SGHTS, CDR2 YDEGEE. Trimming removed 4 bases at V and 3 bases at J, with 17 bases between. The CDR3 reads CASSGGGRLNNQPQHF. The CDR3, as DNA: TGTGCCAGCAGCGGGGGGGGCAGGTTAAACAATCAGCCCCAGCATTTT.

The rearrangement uses TRBV27 and TRBJ2-2; no clear D. Germline V gives CDR1 MNHEY, CDR2 SMNVEV (reference sequence). The CDR3 totals 16 residues. V was cut by 5 bases and J by 7 bases, with 20 bases left in between. This chain's CDR3 is CASSEGQGGLYGELFF. The CDR3 bases are TGTGCCAGCAGTGAAGGCCAAGGCGGCTTGTACGGGGAGCTGTTTTTT.

This chain joins TRBV5-1 and TRBJ2-3, with D uncertain. Germline loops: CDR1 SGHRS, CDR2 YFSETQ. The CDR3 length is 11 residues. V was clipped by 7 bases and J by 5 bases, with 8 bases between them. CDR3 DNA sequence: TGCGCCAGCGGATTAAAAGATACGCAGTATTTT. Translating it yields CASGLKDTQYF.

J is TRBJ1-4 and V is TRBV18, with D possibly being TRBD1 (6 bases). V lost 3 bases and J 3 bases, leaving 8 bases between the germline ends. The CDR3 has 14 residues. Germline loops: CDR1 KGHSH, CDR2 LQKENI. This CDR3 is CASSPWTANEKLFF. In nucleotides, the CDR3 is TGTGCCAGCTCACCTTGGACAGCTAATGAAAAACTGTTTTTT.

This chain links TRBV2 with TRBJ1-5; 10 bases line up with TRBD1. The germline V gene encodes CDR1 SNHLY and CDR2 FYNNEI. The junction had 5 bases not matched to a gene; V was cut back by 6 bases and J by 3 bases. CDR3 length: 15 residues. CDR3 coding DNA: TGTGCCAGCAGGCTGACAGGGGGCGTCAATCAGCCCCAGCATTTT. This translates into CASRLTGGVNQPQHF.

This chain uses TRBV6-4 with TRBJ2-1; 10 nucleotides line up with TRBD1. With 4 bases clipped from V and 9 bases from J, the junction kept 6 bases outside the gene matches. This CDR3 is 14 amino acids long. Germline CDR1 reads MRHNA; CDR2 reads SNTAGT. The CDR3 DNA reads as TGTGCCAGCAGTGCGGAAAGGGACAGGGGTGAGCAGTTCTTC. It yields the protein CASSAERDRGEQFF.

The chain recombines TRBV7-3 with TRBJ2-1; TRBD2 agrees at 9 bases. V shed 5 bases, J shed 9 bases, and the junction held 8 bases outside the gene matches. Germline values: CDR1 SGHTA, CDR2 FQGTGA. The length of the CDR3 is 14 residues. The CDR3 coding sequence is TGTGCCAGCAGCATCGGGACTAGCAGTGGTGAGCAGTTCTTC. Protein product: CASSIGTSSGEQFF. Filled out from reference TRBV7-3 and TRBJ2-1, the complete variable domain reads GAGVSQTPSNKVTEKGKYVELRCDPISGHTALYWYRQSLGQGPEFLIYFQGTGAADDSGLPNDRFFAVRPEGSVSTLKIQRTERGDSAVYLCASSIGTSSGEQFFGPGTRLTVL.

The chain combines TRBV6-1 with TRBJ2-1; 7 bases are a match to TRBD1. V dropped 3 bases and J dropped 10; count of bases not matched to a gene: 6. There are 13 residues in the CDR3. Germline CDR1 is MNHNS and CDR2 is SASEGT. CDR3 protein: CASSETDRAEQFF. The DNA for the CDR3 is TGTGCCAGCAGTGAGACCGACAGGGCAGAGCAGTTCTTC.